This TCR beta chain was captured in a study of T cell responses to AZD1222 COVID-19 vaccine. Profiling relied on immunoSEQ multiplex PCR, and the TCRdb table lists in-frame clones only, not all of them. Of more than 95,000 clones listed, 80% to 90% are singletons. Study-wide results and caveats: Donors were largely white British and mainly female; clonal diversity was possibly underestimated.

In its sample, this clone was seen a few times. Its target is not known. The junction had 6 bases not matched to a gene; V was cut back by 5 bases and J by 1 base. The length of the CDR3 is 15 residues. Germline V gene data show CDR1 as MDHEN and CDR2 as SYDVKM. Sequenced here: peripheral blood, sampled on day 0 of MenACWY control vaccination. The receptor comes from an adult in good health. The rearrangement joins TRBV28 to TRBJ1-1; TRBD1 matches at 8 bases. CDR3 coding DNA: TGTGCCAGCAGTAGTTCCGGGACAGGGAACACTGAAGCTTTCTTT. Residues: CASSSSGTGNTEAFF.